Sequencing of this T cell receptor beta chain was carried out in a study of vaccination effects on CD4 cells after COVID-19. Sequencing used immunoSEQ multiplex PCR; TCRdb keeps in-frame clones, though not all of them. The sample gives fewer than 25,000 clones, approximately 77% of which show up once; roughly a tenth is in the top ten. Antigen-specific CD4+ T cells expanded by the ViraFEST assay with viral peptide pools were then sequenced. Between days 9 and 10 of culture, CD4+ T cells were separated out. Vaccine administered to participants consisted of two doses of either BNT162b2 or mRNA-1273. Around 2 million PBMC per well were cultured with 10 IU/ml IL-2 and about 10 ug/ml peptides. V was shortened by 0 bases and J by 2 bases, with 21 bases between the two germline ends. This CDR3 has 19 amino acids. Germline V lookup: CDR1 SGHRS, CDR2 YFSETQ. With respect to this clone: Its target is unknown.

Sequenced material: CD4+ T cells from PBMCs cultured with HCoV-NL63 spike peptides, taken after COVID-19 vaccination. The V gene is TRBV5-1, the J gene TRBJ1-5; D is uncertain. This receptor was taken from a human donor who received a COVID-19 vaccine. CDR3 DNA: TGCGCCAGCAGCTTGGCCGGTGTTTTTGGGGAATCGGGCAATCAGCCCCAGCATTTT. Its translation is CASSLAGVFGESGNQPQHF. Based on the CDR3 plus reference TRBV5-1 and TRBJ1-5, the full variable domain is KAGVTQTPRYLIKTRGQQVTLSCSPISGHRSVSWYQQTPGQGLQFLFEYFSETQRNKGNFPGRFSGRQFSNSRSEMNVSTLELGDSALYLCASSLAGVFGESGNQPQHFGDGTRLSIL.